The 14 T cell receptor beta chains below come from one sample, sequenced in a study of blood T cell repertoires in COVID-19. This table comes from immunoSEQ multiplex PCR, and its TCRdb copy is limited to in-frame clones, with some not included. The table shows a few hundred thousand clones, with about 87% occurring only once. The sequencing sample was made of peripheral blood. Source of these receptors: a woman aged 25 to 39 who had recovered from COVID-19.

This sequence joins TRBV28 and TRBJ1-5; D is possibly TRBD1 (5 bases). The germline V and J ends were trimmed by 5 bases and 6 bases, with 14 bases remaining between them. CDR1 and CDR2 from the germline V gene are MDHEN and SYDVKM. The CDR3 has 14 amino acids. The CDR3 spells CASSAGGIGQPQHF. DNA for the CDR3: TGTGCCAGCAGTGCCGGGGGGATTGGTCAGCCCCAGCATTTT.

V usage is TRBV19 and J usage is TRBJ2-7; 7 bases agree with TRBD1. This CDR3 has 14 amino acids. In germline, CDR1 is LNHDA, CDR2 SQIVND (reference sequence). Trimming took 4 bases from V and 1 from J; bases not matched to a gene: 4. DNA of the CDR3: TGTGCCAGTAGTAAAACGGGACAGTCCTACGAGCAGTACTTC. Translating gives CASSKTGQSYEQYF.

The chain carries TRBV5-1 and TRBJ1-2; D gene uncertain. The CDR3 has 14 residues. Germline V gene lookup returns CDR1 SGHRS and CDR2 YFSETQ. Trimming removed 4 bases at V and 8 bases at J, with 18 bases between. The CDR3 nucleotides are TGCGCCAGCAGCCCCGCGTCCGGGGAAGACGGCTACACCTTC. It is translated as CASSPASGEDGYTF. Complete variable domain (other parts from reference TRBV5-1 and TRBJ1-2): KAGVTQTPRYLIKTRGQQVTLSCSPISGHRSVSWYQQTPGQGLQFLFEYFSETQRNKGNFPGRFSGRQFSNSRSEMNVSTLELGDSALYLCASSPASGEDGYTFGSGTRLTVV.

The rearrangement joins TRBV2 to TRBJ1-2; 11 bases align to TRBD1. There are 14 residues in the CDR3. CDR1 SNHLY and CDR2 FYNNEI come from the germline V gene. Unmatched junction bases numbered 5, after V lost 6 bases and J lost 5 bases. The CDR3 loop reads CASSGTGGPYGYTF. The CDR3 coding sequence is TGTGCCAGCAGCGGGACAGGGGGTCCTTATGGCTACACCTTC.

This clone appeared a single time. The chain carries TRBV6-5 and TRBJ1-2, with 8 bases matching TRBD1. This CDR3 region has 14 residues. From germline, CDR1 is MNHEY and CDR2 SVGAGI. Losses at the gene ends were 11 bases for V and 4 bases for J; bases not matched to a gene: 12. In nucleotides, the CDR3 is TGTGCCTGCCGGGCAGGGGGCGGAGGCTATGGCTACACCTTC. Translating it yields CACRAGGGGYGYTF.

The V call is TRBV19, the J call TRBJ1-5; TRBD1 might be the D (5 bases). The CDR3 covers 13 residues. V was clipped by 2 bases and J by 6 bases, with 8 bases between them. The V gene's germline CDR1 is LNHDA and CDR2 SQIVND (reference sequence). CDR3 in amino acids: CASSIQGSQPQHF. The CDR3 DNA is TGTGCCAGTAGTATACAGGGTAGTCAGCCCCAGCATTTT.

The chain employs TRBV10-3 and TRBJ1-3, with 11 bases matching TRBD1. The CDR3 has 13 amino acids. Germline-derived CDR1 and CDR2 are ENHRY and SYGVKD. Unmatched junction bases numbered 0, after V lost 4 bases and J lost 7 bases. DNA for the CDR3: TGTGCCATCAGTGGGGACAGGGGGAACACCATATATTTT. Protein product: CAISGDRGNTIYF.

The V call is TRBV4-3, the J call TRBJ1-6; 7 positions match TRBD1. The CDR3 totals 15 residues. V gave up 0 bases and J gave up 8 bases; unmatched junction bases: 4. Germline lookup yields CDR1 LGHNA and CDR2 YSLEER. CDR3 amino acids: CASSQEKGAHSPLHF. The CDR3 DNA sequence: TGCGCCAGCAGCCAAGAAAAGGGGGCGCATTCACCCCTCCACTTT.

The chain has TRBV11-2 and TRBJ2-7; D is possibly TRBD1 (6 bases). The V and J ends lost 1 base and 4 bases respectively, with 14 bases between them. The CDR3 extends over 15 amino acids. The germline V gene has CDR1 SGHAT and CDR2 FQNNGV. Here the CDR3 DNA reads TGTGCCAGCAGCTTAGGGTGGGGGCGGAGGTACGAGCAGTACTTC. Translation: CASSLGWGRRYEQYF.

V gene TRBV6-5 combines with J gene TRBJ2-3, with a possible D match to TRBD2 (5 bases). The length of the CDR3 is 15 residues. V dropped 2 bases and J dropped 6 bases, with 15 bases sitting between them. CDR1 is MNHEY and CDR2 is SVGAGI in the germline V gene. The CDR3 here is CASSYPEGPPDTQYF. CDR3 DNA: TGTGCCAGCAGTTACCCCGAGGGCCCCCCGGATACGCAGTATTTT.

The rearrangement links TRBV19 to TRBJ2-2, with D tentatively TRBD1 (5 bases). The CDR3 covers 14 residues. The germline CDR1 and CDR2 sequences are LNHDA and SQIVND (reference sequence). V was shortened by 6 bases and J by 6 bases, with 14 bases between the two germline ends. The CDR3 loop is CASRGQGSSGELFF. The CDR3 bases are TGTGCCAGTAGGGGGCAGGGTTCGTCCGGGGAGCTGTTTTTT.

The rearrangement links TRBV7-2 to TRBJ2-1; possible D gene TRBD2, 5 bases. V dropped 5 bases and J dropped 0 bases, with 14 bases sitting between them. The germline V gene has CDR1 SGHTA and CDR2 FQGNSA. The CDR3 covers 16 residues. The CDR3 loop reads CASSQMLGSSYNEQFF. The CDR3 bases are TGTGCCAGCAGCCAGATGTTGGGGAGCTCCTACAATGAGCAGTTCTTC. The variable domain in full, completed from reference TRBV7-2 and TRBJ2-1, reads GAGVSQSPSNKVTEKGKDVELRCDPISGHTALYWYRQSLGQGLEFLIYFQGNSAPDKSGLPSDRFSAERTGGSVSTLTIQRTQQEDSAVYLCASSQMLGSSYNEQFFGPGTRLTVL.

The CDR3 protein is CASSFFGINQPQHF. The CDR3 coding sequence is TGTGCCAGCAGCTTTTTCGGGATCAATCAGCCCCAGCATTTT. The chain couples TRBV7-2 to TRBJ1-5; no clear D. There are 14 residues in the CDR3. Trimming took off 3 bases at V and 3 bases at J, with 9 bases between the two ends. Germline CDR1 and CDR2: SGHTA and FQGNSA.

V usage is TRBV6-1 and J usage is TRBJ1-2; possibly TRBD1 for D (5 bases). Germline V lookup: CDR1 MNHNS, CDR2 SASEGT. Trimming removed 2 bases from V and 8 bases from J, with 6 bases in between. The CDR3 consists of 11 residues. The CDR3 loop is CASSEWGGYTF. The CDR3 DNA reads as TGTGCCAGCAGTGAATGGGGCGGCTACACCTTC.